A selection of T cell receptor beta chains follows, all from one sample in a study of response to subunit inactivated influenza vaccine. TCRdb re-called the RT-PCR reads through MiXCR, storing one row per CDR3 protein. The repertoire holds about 650,000 distinct CDR3 sequences, with approximately 14% as singletons. Sequenced here: PBMCs from blood, sampled approximately 13 days after vaccination. These receptors were obtained from a man in his forties or fifties who received an inactivated influenza vaccine. Each CDR3 is given with its conserved first and last residue. A D gene is named only where the DNA matches it firmly. Clone size, where shown, is once, few, many, or a class for clones that have expanded.

j_gene: TRBJ1-1; abundance: -; v_gene: TRBV11-2; d_gene: TRBD1; CDR3nt: TGTGCCAGCAGCTTAAGGACAGGGGGCCTGGTCTACGGGAACACTGAAGCTTTCTTT; CDR3aa: CASSLRTGGLVYGNTEAFF
j_gene: TRBJ1-5; abundance: few; v_gene: TRBV28; d_gene: TRBD1; CDR3nt: TGTGCCAGCAGTTCCGGACAGGGAAACAATCAGCCCCAGCATTTT; CDR3aa: CASSSGQGNNQPQHF
j_gene: TRBJ2-3; abundance: -; v_gene: TRBV6-7; d_gene: -; CDR3nt: TGTGCCAGCAGTTACTCGAATCAGTCCGGGATAGATACGCAGTATTTT; CDR3aa: CASSYSNQSGIDTQYF
j_gene: TRBJ2-7; abundance: few; v_gene: TRBV7-9; d_gene: -; CDR3nt: TGTGCCAGCCAAGGGACCCTGAGCGGGCAGTACTTC; CDR3aa: CASQGTLSGQYF
j_gene: TRBJ2-5; abundance: -; v_gene: TRBV29-1; d_gene: TRBD2; CDR3nt: TGCAGCGTTGTGCGTCTAGCGGGAGTTGGAGAGACCCAGTACTTC; CDR3aa: CSVVRLAGVGETQYF
j_gene: TRBJ2-7; abundance: -; v_gene: TRBV7-2; d_gene: -; CDR3nt: TGTGCCAGCAGCCCCCCGGGTCTCCCACCCTCTGGGGAGCAGTACTTC; CDR3aa: CASSPPGLPPSGEQYF
j_gene: TRBJ2-2; abundance: many; v_gene: TRBV5-1; d_gene: TRBD2; CDR3nt: TGCGCCAGCAGCCATGGGGGGGACACCGGGGAGCTGTTTTTT; CDR3aa: CASSHGGDTGELFF
j_gene: TRBJ2-3; abundance: -; v_gene: TRBV29-1; d_gene: TRBD2; CDR3nt: TGCAGCGTTGAGGGGTACGGGGGGACAGATACGCAGTATTTT; CDR3aa: CSVEGYGGTDTQYF
j_gene: TRBJ2-7; abundance: few; v_gene: TRBV29-1; d_gene: TRBD1; CDR3nt: TGCAGCGTGCGTAGGACAGGGACAACCTACGAGCAGTACTTC; CDR3aa: CSVRRTGTTYEQYF
j_gene: TRBJ2-3; abundance: -; v_gene: TRBV5-1; d_gene: TRBD2; CDR3nt: TGTGCCAGCAGCCTAGCGGGACCCACAGATACGCAGTATTTT; CDR3aa: CASSLAGPTDTQYF
j_gene: TRBJ2-1; abundance: few; v_gene: TRBV6-1; d_gene: TRBD1; CDR3nt: TGTGCCAGCAGTCTCCGGGACAGGGGATTGTATGAGCAGTTCTTC; CDR3aa: CASSLRDRGLYEQFF
j_gene: TRBJ2-7; abundance: -; v_gene: TRBV20-1; d_gene: TRBD1; CDR3nt: TGCAGTGCTAGAGTCGGGACAGGGACTTCCTACGAGCAGTACTTC; CDR3aa: CSARVGTGTSYEQYF
j_gene: TRBJ2-7; abundance: -; v_gene: TRBV6-5; d_gene: -; CDR3nt: TGTGCCAGCAGTTTGGCCCGGACGATCTCCTACGAGCAGTACTTC; CDR3aa: CASSLARTISYEQYF
j_gene: TRBJ1-6; abundance: -; v_gene: TRBV7-2; d_gene: TRBD1; CDR3nt: TGTGCCAGCAGCTTCGAGACAGGGTCAAGTAATTCACCCCTCCACTTT; CDR3aa: CASSFETGSSNSPLHF
j_gene: TRBJ1-5; abundance: few; v_gene: TRBV12-3/TRBV12-4; d_gene: -; CDR3nt: TGTGCCAGCCGATCAGCGTATGGGAACAATCAGCCCCAGCATTTT; CDR3aa: CASRSAYGNNQPQHF
j_gene: TRBJ2-7; abundance: -; v_gene: TRBV20-1; d_gene: TRBD2; CDR3nt: TGCAGTGCTACTGAGGCTAGCGGGACTCACGAGCAGTACTTC; CDR3aa: CSATEASGTHEQYF
j_gene: TRBJ1-5; abundance: -; v_gene: TRBV6-1; d_gene: -; CDR3nt: TGTGCCAGCGCCCCCCCGGGCAATCAGCCCCAGCATTTT; CDR3aa: CASAPPGNQPQHF
j_gene: TRBJ2-1; abundance: few; v_gene: TRBV7-9; d_gene: -; CDR3nt: TGTGCCAGCAGCATTCTGGATTACAATGAGCAGTTCTTC; CDR3aa: CASSILDYNEQFF
j_gene: TRBJ2-1; abundance: few; v_gene: TRBV12-3/TRBV12-4; d_gene: TRBD1; CDR3nt: TGTGCCAGCAGTTTCTCTAGACAGGGGGCGGATGAGCAGTTCTTC; CDR3aa: CASSFSRQGADEQFF
j_gene: TRBJ1-1; abundance: -; v_gene: TRBV12-3/TRBV12-4; d_gene: -; CDR3nt: TGTGCCAGCACCCGCCCTGCAGGGCGGCACACTGAAGCTTTCTTT; CDR3aa: CASTRPAGRHTEAFF
j_gene: TRBJ2-2; abundance: many; v_gene: TRBV7-9; d_gene: -; CDR3nt: TGTGCCAGCAGCTTAGGTTCCAAGACCGGGGAGCTGTTTTTT; CDR3aa: CASSLGSKTGELFF
j_gene: TRBJ2-5; abundance: -; v_gene: TRBV10-1; d_gene: -; CDR3nt: TGCGCCAGCAGTGAATCGACAGCTCAAGAGACCCAGTACTTC; CDR3aa: CASSESTAQETQYF
j_gene: TRBJ1-1; abundance: -; v_gene: TRBV12-3/TRBV12-4; d_gene: -; CDR3nt: TGTGCCAGCAGCTGGAGTTGGGCCTTGAACACTGAAGCTTTCTTT; CDR3aa: CASSWSWALNTEAFF
j_gene: TRBJ2-5; abundance: few; v_gene: TRBV7-8; d_gene: TRBD2; CDR3nt: TGTGCCAGCAGTCGTACGGGACTAGCGATGGAGGAGACCCAGTACTTC; CDR3aa: CASSRTGLAMEETQYF